Listed below are T cell receptor beta chains from one sample, sequenced in a study of identical twins. TCRdb fed the 5' RACE reads into MiXCR, producing one record per CDR3 protein. Here the sample spans roughly 1.6 million distinct CDR3 sequences, less than 35% being singletons. Sequenced: cord blood. The source of these receptors is a newborn girl in good health. Both conserved end residues are part of each CDR3. The order of the fields is J gene, clone size, D gene, V gene, CDR3 protein, CDR3 DNA. The D gene is left open where the match is weak. Only some rows state a clone size, as once, few, many or a class for expanded clones.

>TRBJ1-2|few|TRBD1|TRBV20-1
CSARRTGGIYGYTF
TGCAGTGCTAGAAGGACAGGGGGCATTTATGGCTACACCTTC
>TRBJ2-1|.|TRBD1|TRBV7-2
CASSLSGQGAYNEQFF
TGTGCCAGCAGCTTATCCGGACAGGGAGCCTACAATGAGCAGTTCTTC
>TRBJ1-2|many|TRBD1|TRBV29-1
CSAIDRGPNYGYTF
TGCAGCGCTATTGACAGGGGGCCCAACTATGGCTACACCTTC
>TRBJ2-3|few|.|TRBV7-9
CASSLEASPRDTQYF
TGTGCCAGCAGCTTAGAGGCTAGCCCCCGGGATACGCAGTATTTT
>TRBJ2-1|.|TRBD2|TRBV9
CASSAAKAGVGYNEQFF
TGTGCCAGCAGCGCCGCCAAAGCGGGAGTGGGTTACAATGAGCAGTTCTTC
>TRBJ1-5|few|.|TRBV6-1
CASSERGNNQPQHF
TGTGCCAGCAGTGAAAGGGGGAACAATCAGCCCCAGCATTTT
>TRBJ2-4|.|.|TRBV20-1
CSARASGKNIQYF
TGCAGTGCTAGAGCCAGCGGTAAAAACATTCAGTACTTC
>TRBJ2-3|.|TRBD2|TRBV12-3/TRBV12-4
CASSWTSGISDTQYF
TGTGCCAGCAGTTGGACTAGCGGGATATCAGATACGCAGTATTTT
>TRBJ2-5|many|.|TRBV10-3
CAISESRGLKETQYF
TGTGCCATCAGTGAGTCGAGAGGATTAAAGGAGACCCAGTACTTC
>TRBJ1-2|few|.|TRBV9
CASSVGIGYNYGYTF
TGTGCCAGCAGCGTAGGTATCGGTTACAACTATGGCTACACCTTC
>TRBJ2-5|.|.|TRBV12-3/TRBV12-4
CASSRNFQMQETRYF
TGTGCCAGCAGCCGTAATTTCCAGATGCAAGAGACCCGGTACTTC
>TRBJ2-4|few|.|TRBV5-1
CASSLGSSGAKNIQYF
TGCGCCAGCAGCTTGGGGTCTAGTGGGGCCAAAAACATTCAGTACTTC
>TRBJ2-7|.|.|TRBV6-1
CASRIAATSSYEQYF
TGTGCCAGCCGGATAGCGGCCACGAGCTCCTACGAGCAGTACTTC
>TRBJ1-4|few|.|TRBV5-5
CASSLWPPIWEKLFF
TGTGCCAGCAGCTTGTGGCCCCCCATCTGGGAAAAACTGTTTTTT
>TRBJ2-5|.|.|TRBV7-2
CASSTRLLQETQYF
TGTGCCAGCAGCACTAGACTCTTGCAAGAGACCCAGTACTTC
>TRBJ2-6|.|TRBD1|TRBV24-1
CAASDRTGSGANVLTF
TGTGCCGCCAGTGACCGGACAGGGTCTGGGGCCAACGTCCTGACTTTC
>TRBJ2-3|.|.|TRBV15
CATSRRVLDGTDTQYF
TGTGCCACCAGCAGGCGGGTCCTCGACGGCACAGATACGCAGTATTTT
>TRBJ2-3|.|TRBD1|TRBV5-1
CASSLQGSADTQYF
TGCGCCAGCAGCTTACAGGGGAGTGCGGATACGCAGTATTTT
>TRBJ1-2|.|.|TRBV5-5
CASSLEVVANSYGYTF
TGTGCCAGCAGCTTGGAAGTAGTGGCGAACTCCTATGGCTACACCTTC
>TRBJ2-3|.|.|TRBV7-2
CASSLEGWADTQYF
TGTGCCAGCAGCTTAGAAGGATGGGCTGATACGCAGTATTTT
>TRBJ2-3|.|.|TRBV4-1
CASSQRLADTQYF
TGCGCCAGCAGCCAGAGACTAGCAGATACGCAGTATTTT
>TRBJ1-2|.|TRBD1|TRBV7-2
CASSLYRGRAYGYTF
TGTGCCAGCAGCTTATACAGGGGGCGCGCCTATGGCTACACCTTC
>TRBJ2-7|.|TRBD2|TRBV5-1
CASSLTTGGFSYEQYF
TGCGCCAGCAGCTTGACGACGGGGGGGTTCTCCTACGAGCAGTACTTC
>TRBJ2-7|.|.|TRBV5-1
CASSILQFHPASYEQYF
TGCGCCAGCAGCATCCTACAGTTCCACCCGGCCTCCTACGAGCAGTACTTC
>TRBJ2-2|.|.|TRBV27
CASSLASARGELFF
TGTGCCAGCAGTTTAGCCTCCGCAAGGGGGGAGCTGTTTTTT
>TRBJ2-3|few|TRBD2|TRBV10-3
CAISDWWSSGVHTQYF
TGTGCCATCAGTGATTGGTGGTCTAGCGGGGTGCATACGCAGTATTTT
>TRBJ1-1|.|.|TRBV29-1
CSLGRNTEAFF
TGCAGCTTAGGGCGGAACACTGAAGCTTTCTTT